The 24 T cell receptor beta chains below come from one sample, sequenced in a study of OX40 agonist ivuxolimab in advanced cancers. Here immunoSEQ multiplex PCR was the method, and the copy in TCRdb shows in-frame clones only, minus some. Of 50,000 to 55,000 clones in the sample, 84% are singletons; the top ten hold approximately 4.2%. Material: CD4+ or CD8+ T cells sorted from blood, obtained in a trial of the OX40 agonist ivuxolimab. These receptors came from an adult with an advanced solid tumor such as melanoma, head and neck, liver or kidney cancer.

This clone was found many times. The rearrangement links TRBV4-1 to TRBJ2-7; 10 nucleotides agree with TRBD1. The germline CDR1 and CDR2 sequences are MGHRA and YSYEKL. V lost 4 bases to trimming and J lost 0 bases; unmatched junction nucleotides: 9. CDR3 length: 17 residues. CDR3 DNA sequence: TGCGCCAGCAGCCGCGGGGGTTGGACAGGGGGCTCCTACGAGCAGTACTTC. Encoded protein: CASSRGGWTGGSYEQYF.

The V gene is TRBV2, the J gene TRBJ2-6; 9 nucleotides line up with TRBD2. Losses at the gene ends were 5 bases for V and 0 bases for J; bases not matched to a gene: 5. This CDR3 has 17 residues. The germline V gene has CDR1 SNHLY and CDR2 FYNNEI. This CDR3 is CASSLAGSRSGANVLTF. The CDR3 bases are TGTGCCAGCAGTCTAGCGGGATCTCGCTCTGGGGCCAACGTCCTGACTTTC.

The chain uses TRBV7-2 and TRBJ1-2; tentative D call: TRBD1 (6 bases). Trimming removed 0 bases from V and 0 bases from J, with 8 bases in between. In germline, CDR1 is SGHTA, CDR2 FQGNSA. The CDR3 extends over 15 amino acids. Here the CDR3 DNA reads TGTGCCAGCAGCTTAGCATCAGGGGCTAACTATGGCTACACCTTC. This encodes CASSLASGANYGYTF.

This sequence joins TRBV7-2 and TRBJ2-1, with TRBD1 matching 7 bases. The germline V gene has CDR1 SGHTA and CDR2 FQGNSA. J was trimmed by 4 bases and V by 6 bases; bases with no gene match: 9. The CDR3 has 15 residues. The CDR3 reads CASSARDSNYNEQFF. CDR3 nucleotides: TGTGCCAGCAGTGCCCGGGACAGCAATTACAATGAGCAGTTCTTC.

This chain connects TRBV7-9 to TRBJ2-1; D possibly corresponds to TRBD1 (5 bases). Trimming shortened V by 4 bases and J by 6 bases, and 10 bases separated the two germline ends. CDR3 length equals 13 residues. The germline V gene encodes CDR1 SEHNR and CDR2 FQNEAQ (reference sequence). The CDR3 loop reads CASSSTGSNEQFF. The CDR3 coding sequence is TGTGCCAGCAGCTCCACAGGTTCCAATGAGCAGTTCTTC.

Only a few counts were recorded for this clone. This chain connects TRBV7-2 to TRBJ2-3; TRBD2 agrees at 11 bases. Losses at the gene ends were 5 bases for V and 2 bases for J; bases not matched to a gene: 6. The CDR3 consists of 16 residues. The germline gives CDR1 SGHTA, CDR2 FQGNSA. The CDR3 DNA reads TGTGCCAGCAGCGGTAATAGCGGGAGGGCCACAGATACGCAGTATTTT. Protein sequence: CASSGNSGRATDTQYF.

This clone has just one count. The chain recombines TRBV7-2 with TRBJ1-1; D remains ambiguous. The CDR3 sequence is 14 residues long. Germline V CDR1 and CDR2: SGHTA, FQGNSA. V lost 3 bases, J lost 1 base, and 9 bases lay in between. In DNA form, the CDR3 reads TGTGCCAGCAGCTTTGGTTCAGCGAACACTGAAGCTTTCTTT. This gives the protein CASSFGSANTEAFF.

The chain's CDR3 is CSAKLAGEGFF. In DNA, the CDR3 is TGCAGTGCCAAATTAGCGGGAGAGGGGTTCTTC. The chain has TRBV20-1 and TRBJ2-1, with TRBD2 matching 9 bases. The CDR3 contains 11 residues. CDR1 is DFQATT, CDR2 SNEGSKA, per germline (reference sequence). Germline trimming cut 6 bases from V and 15 bases from J; bases unmatched to any gene: 9.

V is TRBV5-8 and J is TRBJ1-4; D not resolved. CDR3 length equals 16 residues. From germline, CDR1 is SGHTS and CDR2 YDEGEE. Between the trimmed V and J ends, which lost 0 bases and 6 bases, there was a span of 15 bases. The CDR3 loop reads CASSLGLRAWDEKLFF. The CDR3 nucleotides read TGTGCCAGCAGCTTGGGGCTACGGGCCTGGGATGAAAAACTGTTTTTT.

DNA of the CDR3: TGTGCCAGCAGCCAGACTCCGGGGGGGGGTCAGCCCCAGCATTTT. Protein product: CASSQTPGGGQPQHF. The V gene is TRBV5-6, the J gene TRBJ1-5; D possibly corresponds to TRBD1 (5 bases). Germline values: CDR1 SGHDT, CDR2 YYEEEE. This CDR3 is built from 15 residues. V lost 4 bases and J 6 bases, leaving 17 bases between the germline ends.

This sequence joins TRBV25-1 and TRBJ2-7; possible D gene TRBD1, 6 bases. The CDR3 consists of 12 residues. V dropped 7 bases and J dropped 4 bases, with 11 bases sitting between them. Looked up from germline, CDR1 is MGHDK and CDR2 is SYGVNS. The CDR3 sequence is CASTRTEYEQYF. CDR3 nucleotides: TGTGCCAGCACCCGGACAGAGTACGAGCAGTACTTC.

The V call is TRBV11-3, the J call TRBJ1-2, with TRBD1 as a possible D gene (5 bases). The germline V gene has CDR1 SGHNT and CDR2 YENEEA. The CDR3 sequence is 15 residues long. Trimming removed 0 bases at V and 5 bases at J, with 13 bases between. Here the CDR3 DNA reads TGTGCCAGCAGCTTAGACCCCGGGGGGGTTTATGGCTACACCTTC. It codes for CASSLDPGGVYGYTF.

The chain couples TRBV19 to TRBJ1-1, with D unresolved. Trimming pared 3 bases from V and 0 bases from J, leaving 17 bases between. The CDR3 is 17 amino acids. In germline, CDR1 is LNHDA, CDR2 SQIVND (reference sequence). CDR3 bases: TGTGCCAGTAGTATGGCCCCCGGACGGAGCATGAACACTGAAGCTTTCTTT. Amino acid sequence: CASSMAPGRSMNTEAFF. Together with reference TRBV19 and TRBJ1-1, the CDR3 gives the full variable domain: DGGITQSPKYLFRKEGQNVTLSCEQNLNHDAMYWYRQDPGQGLRLIYYSQIVNDFQKGDIAEGYSVSREKKESFPLTVTSAQKNPTAFYLCASSMAPGRSMNTEAFFGQGTRLTVV.

This clone occurred a few times. The sample holds other DNA sequences that translate to the same CDR3. The rearrangement uses TRBV6-1 and TRBJ1-2; perhaps TRBD1 as D (5 bases). Germline CDR1 and CDR2: MNHNS and SASEGT. There are 14 residues in the CDR3. V dropped 0 bases and J dropped 3 bases, with 8 bases sitting between them. The CDR3 sequence: CASSEALQDYGYTF. The CDR3 DNA sequence: TGTGCCAGCAGTGAAGCTTTACAGGACTATGGCTACACCTTC.

V and J are TRBV7-3 and TRBJ2-3; possible D gene TRBD2, 6 bases. Germline lookup yields CDR1 SGHTA and CDR2 FQGTGA. The length of the CDR3 is 14 residues. V lost 2 bases and J 4 bases, leaving 10 bases between the germline ends. CDR3 region: CASSLGGLPDTQYF. As DNA, the CDR3 is TGTGCCAGCAGCTTAGGGGGACTCCCAGATACGCAGTATTTT.

The rearrangement links TRBV5-8 to TRBJ2-2; tentative D call: TRBD2 (5 bases). V shed 4 bases and J shed 2 bases, with 12 bases lying between them. The CDR3 consists of 15 residues. CDR1 is SGHTS, CDR2 YDEGEE, per germline. The CDR3 protein is CASSPQGRNTGELFF. The CDR3 nucleotides read TGTGCCAGCAGCCCCCAAGGGAGAAACACCGGGGAGCTGTTTTTT.

This sequence joins TRBV5-1 and TRBJ1-5, with 7 nucleotides matching TRBD1. The ends lost 1 base at V and 6 bases at J; junction bases unmatched: 1. The CDR3 has 13 residues. CDR1 is SGHRS, CDR2 YFSETQ, per germline. CDR3 residues: CASSLTGAQPQHF. CDR3 nucleotides: TGCGCCAGCAGCTTGACAGGGGCTCAGCCCCAGCATTTT. The variable domain in full, completed from reference TRBV5-1 and TRBJ1-5, reads KAGVTQTPRYLIKTRGQQVTLSCSPISGHRSVSWYQQTPGQGLQFLFEYFSETQRNKGNFPGRFSGRQFSNSRSEMNVSTLELGDSALYLCASSLTGAQPQHFGDGTRLSIL.

This chain uses TRBV6-5 with TRBJ2-1; 7 positions match TRBD2. The CDR3 is 14 residues long. V trimming: 8 bases; J trimming: 4 bases; junction bases outside the gene matches: 8. CDR1 MNHEY and CDR2 SVGAGI come from the germline V gene. This chain's CDR3 is CASSGSGIYNEQFF. In DNA form, the CDR3 reads TGTGCCAGCTCGGGGAGCGGGATTTACAATGAGCAGTTCTTC.

The genes are TRBV28 and TRBJ2-3, with 11 bases aligning to TRBD2. CDR3 length: 22 amino acids. The V segment lost 9 bases and the J segment 2 bases; nucleotides outside the gene matches: 28. Germline loops: CDR1 MDHEN, CDR2 SYDVKM. The CDR3 bases are TGTGCCAGTTATCTCGCTAGCGGGAGGTTTCCCCACAGATACGCATCCACAGATACGCAGTATTTT. Translating gives CASYLASGRFPHRYASTDTQYF.

V gene TRBV7-8 combines with J gene TRBJ2-3; 9 bases line up with TRBD2. Looked up from germline, CDR1 is SGHVS and CDR2 is FQNEAQ. The CDR3 sequence is 16 residues long. V lost 2 bases and J lost 4; bases outside the gene matches: 7. CDR3 nucleotides: TGTGCCAGCAGCTTAATCCCAGCGGGAGGCGCAGATACGCAGTATTTT. This encodes CASSLIPAGGADTQYF.

V gene TRBV2 combines with J gene TRBJ2-7; 7 positions match TRBD1. Germline CDR1 and CDR2: SNHLY and FYNNEI. J gave up 1 base and V 7 bases, and 7 bases lay outside the gene matches. The length of the CDR3 is 14 residues. The CDR3 sequence is CASKDWGQSYEQYF. The CDR3 DNA reads TGTGCCAGCAAAGATTGGGGACAGTCCTACGAGCAGTACTTC.

The chain is built from TRBV7-9 and TRBJ2-3; 10 bases line up with TRBD2. CDR3 length equals 16 residues. Per germline, CDR1 SEHNR and CDR2 FQNEAQ (reference sequence). The trim removed 0 bases at V and 4 bases at J, leaving 4 bases unmatched. The CDR3 DNA reads TGTGCCAGCAGCTTAGCCCCTAGCGGGAGTTCAGATACGCAGTATTTT. It translates to CASSLAPSGSSDTQYF.

J is TRBJ2-5 and V is TRBV6-5, with D maybe TRBD2 (5 bases). Trimming removed 4 bases at V and 2 bases at J, with 17 bases between. The CDR3 length is 16 residues. From germline, CDR1 is MNHEY and CDR2 SVGAGI. DNA of the CDR3: TGTGCCAGCAGTTTTGGAACGGGAATACGGCAAGAGACCCAGTACTTC. Its translation: CASSFGTGIRQETQYF.

The chain is built from TRBV7-3 and TRBJ2-7, with 10 bases aligning to TRBD1. With 0 bases clipped from V and 7 bases from J, the junction kept 6 bases outside the gene matches. Germline V gene sequence: CDR1 SGHTA, CDR2 FQGTGA. The CDR3 totals 15 residues. In nucleotides, the CDR3 is TGTGCCAGCAGCTTAACTATGGACAGGGGGAAAGAGCAGTACTTC. Protein: CASSLTMDRGKEQYF.